This note documents a single T cell receptor beta chain sequence. The target antigen is unknown. RNA was extracted from bulk tissue without any cell sorting. The normal lung tissue was taken more than 3 cm from the tumor edge. Germline CDR1 reads MNHEY; CDR2 reads SVGAGI. The CDR3 runs 15 residues. V was trimmed by 11 bases and J by 8 bases, leaving 27 bases between them. TCRbeta libraries were built with three rounds of nested PCR, modified from ARM-PCR. TCRdb passed the multiplex PCR reads through MiXCR, listing each CDR3 protein once. The sample records more than 60,000 distinct CDR3 sequences, more than 75% being singletons. These data are taken from a study of tumor and adjacent non-tumor tissue in lung cancer. Study at large: There were 12 adenocarcinoma, a couple of squamous cell carcinoma and 1 small cell lung cancer cases. The patients, 10 or so men and about 5 women, were about 30 to 76 with stage I to III disease. Findings and limits, study-wide: Tumor repertoires had a smaller top 100 clone share than normal lung. Tumor tissue had significantly higher TCR diversity than normal lung.

The receptor's source is a man between 60 and 75 years old with non-small cell lung cancer. The chain recombines TRBV6-5 with TRBJ1-1; D gene uncertain. Sequencing input: distant non-tumor lung tissue. The CDR3 sequence: CAHSYGGQVSTEAFF. As DNA, the CDR3 is TGTGCCCACAGTTACGGCGGTCAGGTCTCCACCGAAGCTTTCTTT.